This T cell receptor beta chain originates from a study of somatic mutations in cytotoxic T cells in rheumatoid arthritis. Overall study context: Selected T-cell populations stained with V beta antibodies were isolated by flow sorting to nearly 100% purity; these included V beta1+ cells subjected to TCRB sequencing.

Whole-study findings and limits: About an eighth of the roughly 60 patients had a largest CD8+ clone above 20% of CD8+ cells. The slight TRBV07 underrepresentation in rheumatoid arthritis patients was not adjusted for multiple comparisons.

The healthy control blood donors were 55% female, with median age approximately 56 years (range roughly 20-80). Trimming stripped 7 bases from V and 3 bases from J, with 8 bases between. There are 12 residues in the CDR3. The V gene's germline CDR1 is MDHEN and CDR2 SYDVKM. TCRdb's table, derived via immunoSEQ multiplex PCR, lists solely in-frame clones and lacks some. The sample carries some 6,500 clones, roughly 65% recorded once. To note about this clone: Its target is unknown.

V is TRBV28 and J is TRBJ2-3, with D unresolved. The receptor comes from a woman between 40 and 55 years old in good health. The sequenced material came from CD8+ T cells sorted from blood. The CDR3, as DNA: TGTGCCAGCATGAGATCAACAGATACGCAGTATTTT. Translated, it gives CASMRSTDTQYF.